The 9 T cell receptor beta chains below all came from one sample that was sequenced in a study of T-cell reconstitution after alpha-beta-depleted transplantation in children. Molecular barcoding with unique molecular identifiers was used for the TCRbeta library. TCRdb used MiXCR to reprocess the PCR reads, holding one entry per CDR3 protein. The sample has some 500,000 distinct CDR3 sequences, around 18% seen once; the top ten hold 3% to 4%. Sample: PBMCs from the stem cell graft donor, taken from the stem cell graft. The receptors stem from a human donor who donated a stem cell graft to a child with acute lymphoblastic leukemia.

The chain is built from TRBV7-2 and TRBJ2-6; a weak D match, TRBD1 (6 bases). This CDR3 has 15 residues. Germline lookup yields CDR1 SGHTA and CDR2 FQGNSA. Trimming pared 1 base from V and 3 bases from J, leaving 7 bases between. The CDR3 loop reads CASSLGGRGANVLTF. For the CDR3, the DNA is TGTGCCAGCAGCTTAGGGGGGCGTGGGGCCAACGTCCTGACTTTC. Looking up the rest from reference TRBV7-2 and TRBJ2-6 gives the full variable domain: GAGVSQSPSNKVTEKGKDVELRCDPISGHTALYWYRQSLGQGLEFLIYFQGNSAPDKSGLPSDRFSAERTGGSVSTLTIQRTQQEDSAVYLCASSLGGRGANVLTFGAGSRLTVL.

This clonotype was counted between two and nine times. This chain links TRBV24-1 with TRBJ2-7; D is possibly TRBD1 (6 bases). The CDR3 contains 14 residues. In germline, CDR1 is KGHDR, CDR2 SFDVKD. The ends were cut back, 3 bases at V and 2 bases at J, with 10 bases in the middle. CDR3 DNA sequence: TGTGCCACCAGTGATCGGACAGTAACCTACGAGCAGTACTTC. It translates to CATSDRTVTYEQYF.

The CDR3 region has the DNA TGTGCCATCAGTGAGTCCGCCTTAGGGCCCTTTTCCTACGAGCAGTACTTC. Amino acid sequence: CAISESALGPFSYEQYF. The chain couples TRBV10-3 to TRBJ2-7, with D unclear. The ends were cut back, 0 bases at V and 1 base at J, with 16 bases in the middle. CDR3 length: 17 residues. The germline V gene has CDR1 ENHRY and CDR2 SYGVKD.

This clonotype has a handful of counts. J is TRBJ2-1 and V is TRBV4-1, with 9 bases lining up with TRBD1. Germline V CDR1 and CDR2: MGHRA, YSYEKL. V gave up 3 bases and J gave up 8 bases; unmatched junction bases: 8. This CDR3 has 15 amino acids. CDR3 sequence: CASSQATGGWDEQFF. CDR3 DNA sequence: TGCGCCAGCAGCCAGGCGACAGGGGGATGGGATGAGCAGTTCTTC.

This clonotype has more than one count but fewer than ten. The rearrangement uses TRBV6-2 or TRBV6-3 and TRBJ2-7; no definite D call. Trimming removed 2 bases at V and 7 bases at J, with 9 bases between. Per germline, CDR1 MNHEY and CDR2 SVGEGT. The CDR3 extends over 12 amino acids. The CDR3 sequence is CASSYPEVEQYF. In DNA, the CDR3 is TGTGCCAGCAGTTACCCGGAAGTGGAGCAGTACTTC.

This clonotype occurred a few times. V gene TRBV24-1 combines with J gene TRBJ1-5, with 7 bases aligning to TRBD1. Germline V lookup: CDR1 KGHDR, CDR2 SFDVKD. Trimming took 5 bases from V and 2 from J; bases not matched to a gene: 2. The CDR3 has 14 amino acids. The CDR3 sequence: CATSGTGGNQPQHF. CDR3 DNA: TGTGCCACCAGTGGCACAGGGGGCAATCAGCCCCAGCATTTT.

This clonotype was seen more than once but under ten times. This chain connects TRBV29-1 to TRBJ2-1; 10 nucleotides match TRBD2. The V gene's germline CDR1 is SQVTM and CDR2 ANQGSEA. The CDR3 consists of 14 residues. Unmatched junction bases numbered 10, after V lost 6 bases and J lost 8 bases. In DNA form, the CDR3 reads TGCAGCGTGCTTCCTAGCGGGAGATCAGATGAGCAGTTCTTC. Translating gives CSVLPSGRSDEQFF.

This clonotype was detected a few times. J is TRBJ1-1 and V is TRBV9, with D possibly TRBD1 on 6 matching bases. Trimming left V 0 bases short and J 4 bases short, with 19 bases between. The CDR3 contains 17 residues. Germline-derived CDR1 and CDR2 are SGDLS and YYNGEE. The CDR3 DNA reads TGTGCCAGCAGCGTAGGGTGGGGGGCAGGGAGAGGCACTGAAGCTTTCTTT. Translated, it gives CASSVGWGAGRGTEAFF.

This chain connects TRBV27 to TRBJ2-5; 11 nucleotides match TRBD1. CDR1 MNHEY and CDR2 SMNVEV come from the germline V gene (reference sequence). The CDR3 runs to 13 residues. J was trimmed by 5 bases and V by 11 bases; bases with no gene match: 7. The CDR3 bases are TGTGCCGCTGGACAGGGGGCTATCGAGACCCAGTACTTC. Protein: CAAGQGAIETQYF.